The present T cell receptor (beta chain) was sequenced within a study of preoperative IRX-2 immunotherapy in early breast cancer. The treatment is: preoperative locoregional IRX-2 cytokine immunotherapy. This phase Ib study tested locoregional IRX-2 cytokine immunotherapy given before surgery. The CDR3 contains 14 residues. CDR1 is MNHGY, CDR2 SAAAGT, per germline. With V trimmed by 5 bases and J by 4 bases, 6 bases remained unmatched. This table comes from immunoSEQ multiplex PCR, and its TCRdb copy is limited to in-frame clones, with some not included. The sample lists approximately 38,000 clones, roughly 82% occurring once.

This chain joins TRBV6-8 and TRBJ2-3, with 7 bases identical to TRBD1. The sample was lymph node tissue, taken after IRX-2 immunotherapy. The clonotype comes from a human donor with breast cancer. The CDR3 nucleotides are TGTGCCAGCAGTCCGACAGGGTGGTCAGATACGCAGTATTTT. Translated: CASSPTGWSDTQYF.